The rows below give T cell receptor beta chains drawn from one sample of a study of shared T cell receptors in the human thymus. Profiling relied on immunoSEQ multiplex PCR, and the TCRdb table lists in-frame clones only, not all of them. This table holds 700,000 or so clones, approximately 83% found once. The same data also went into a second study, on human thymus T cells.

Source material: thymocytes. The receptors shown here come from a girl under three years old with a congenital heart defect. Both conserved end residues are part of each CDR3. A D gene is named only where the DNA matches it firmly. A clone size is listed for some rows: how often the clone was seen (once, few, many), or a class if it is expanded.

v_call,d_call,clone_size,j_call,cdr3_nt,cdr3_aa
TRBV10-2,-,-,TRBJ1-2,TGCGCCAGCAGTGAGTGGCCCTCCTATGGCTACACCTTC,CASSEWPSYGYTF
TRBV18,TRBD1,-,TRBJ1-2,TGTGCCAGCTCACCTACGGACAGGGTTAGCTCTAACTATGGCTACACCTTC,CASSPTDRVSSNYGYTF
TRBV7-9,-,-,TRBJ2-7,TGTGCCAGCAGCCCACCCCTGAAAGAGGGCGGACGTTACTACGAGCAGTACTTC,CASSPPLKEGGRYYEQYF
TRBV5-4,-,-,TRBJ2-7,TGTGCCAGCAGCTTGGGCCATCGGGGAGTCTACGAGCAGTACTTC,CASSLGHRGVYEQYF
TRBV27,TRBD1,-,TRBJ1-2,TGTGCCAGCAGTTTATCGGCCTACGGGACAGCTCCTCCTGGCTACACCTTC,CASSLSAYGTAPPGYTF
TRBV11-2,-,-,TRBJ1-2,TGTGCCAGCAGCCCCCCGCAACCGGGTCCTTCACCCCCAGCTTATGGCTACACCTTC,CASSPPQPGPSPPAYGYTF
TRBV15,TRBD1,-,TRBJ1-2,TGTGCCACCAGCAGAGTGGACGTGACAGGGCCCTATGGCTACACCTTC,CATSRVDVTGPYGYTF
TRBV7-8,TRBD1,-,TRBJ2-7,TGTGCCAGCAGCCTTTACAGGGGACAGTACTTC,CASSLYRGQYF
TRBV27,TRBD1,-,TRBJ1-4,TGTGCCAGCAGTTCTCGGACAGGGGTTGAAAAACTGTTTTTT,CASSSRTGVEKLFF
TRBV4-1,-,-,TRBJ1-4,TGCGCCAGCAGCCCCAAAACTGCAACTAATGAAAAACTGTTTTTT,CASSPKTATNEKLFF
TRBV2,-,-,TRBJ1-1,TGTGCCAGCCCTATCAGCAGGGGGAACACTGAAGCTTTCTTT,CASPISRGNTEAFF
TRBV6-1,-,-,TRBJ1-2,TGTGCCAGCAGTGATCGACTAATCCGATGCTATGGCTACACCTTC,CASSDRLIRCYGYTF
TRBV7-2,TRBD1,-,TRBJ2-1,TGTGCCAGCGTACGAGGGACAGTAATTTACAATGAGCAGTTCTTC,CASVRGTVIYNEQFF
TRBV7-9,-,-,TRBJ2-7,TGTGCCAGCACCCGTAAAGAACGGGGCTACGAGCAGTACTTC,CASTRKERGYEQYF
TRBV11-3,TRBD1,-,TRBJ2-1,TGTGCCAGCAGCTCTTGCGGTGGCTCCGGACAGGGCAATGAGCAGTTCTTC,CASSSCGGSGQGNEQFF
TRBV5-1,-,-,TRBJ2-3,TGCGCCAGCAGACTGGGGTGGTTCCAGGTAGCGGATACGCAGTATTTT,CASRLGWFQVADTQYF
TRBV19,-,once,TRBJ2-7,TGTGCCAGTAGCACGAGGGACGAGCAGTACTTC,CASSTRDEQYF
TRBV28,-,-,TRBJ1-2,TGTGCCAGCTCAACGTCGGGTTGGGGCTACACCTTC,CASSTSGWGYTF
TRBV6-1,-,-,TRBJ1-5,TGTGCCAGCACCCCAGGAGGTAATCAGCCCCAGCATTTT,CASTPGGNQPQHF
TRBV5-6,-,-,TRBJ1-6,TGTGCCAGCAGCTTGGGGCCGCAGGGATGGAATTCACCCCTCCACTTT,CASSLGPQGWNSPLHF
TRBV4-1,-,-,TRBJ1-3,TGCGCCAGCAGCCACCCGGGACATAGCTCTGGAAACACCATATATTTT,CASSHPGHSSGNTIYF
TRBV2,-,-,TRBJ2-3,TGTGCCAGCAGTGAAAGTAGAAGCCCCATAGGGAGACTGACCACAGATACGCAGTATTTT,CASSESRSPIGRLTTDTQYF
TRBV27,-,once,TRBJ2-5,TGTGCCAGCAGTCACTACCAAGAGACCCAGTACTTC,CASSHYQETQYF
TRBV28,TRBD1,once,TRBJ1-3,TGTGCCAGCAGTTTATTCCCCCGCAAACGGGACAGGGGAAACACCATATATTTT,CASSLFPRKRDRGNTIYF
TRBV7-9,-,-,TRBJ2-1,TGTGCCAGCAGCTTACTAAGGTTGAGGTACAATGAGCAGTTCTTC,CASSLLRLRYNEQFF
TRBV30,TRBD2,-,TRBJ2-7,TGTGCCTGGAGGGAAACTAGCGGGGGTCGTCCCTACGAGCAGTACTTC,CAWRETSGGRPYEQYF
TRBV7-9,TRBD1,once,TRBJ1-1,TGTGCCAGCAGCTCCCCTAGGACAGGGAATGAAGCTTTCTTT,CASSSPRTGNEAFF
TRBV5-1,-,-,TRBJ2-3,TGCGCCAGTACGAAAAGCGTAAGCACAGATACGCAGTATTTT,CASTKSVSTDTQYF
TRBV28,-,-,TRBJ1-2,TGTGCCAGCAGAGTGGCCCAGATCTTGTATGGCTACACCTTC,CASRVAQILYGYTF
TRBV15,-,-,TRBJ1-1,TGTGCCACCAGCAGAGCGCAGGGTTTGGAAGCTGTGGAAGCTTTCTTT,CATSRAQGLEAVEAFF
TRBV6-1,TRBD1,-,TRBJ1-1,TGTGCCAGCAGTGATGGGCCGGGACAGGGCGGCCATTCACAGAACACTGAAGCTTTCTTT,CASSDGPGQGGHSQNTEAFF
TRBV9,TRBD2,-,TRBJ2-5,TGTGCCAGCAGCGTAGAGGGACTAGCGGGGGGGCTGCAAGAGACCCAGTACTTC,CASSVEGLAGGLQETQYF
TRBV6-5,-,-,TRBJ1-3,TGTGCCAGCAGTTACCGTCACTACTCTGGAAACACCATATATTTT,CASSYRHYSGNTIYF
TRBV19,TRBD1,-,TRBJ1-5,TGTGCCAGTAGTCCACAGGGGACCCCCTCGCGACCCCAGCATTTT,CASSPQGTPSRPQHF
TRBV28,-,few,TRBJ1-2,TGTGCCAGCGGAACCTTGCCCCGAACAGGCTTTAACTATGGCTACACCTTC,CASGTLPRTGFNYGYTF
TRBV7-9,TRBD2,once,TRBJ2-1,TGTGCCAGCAGCTTATCTAGCGGGGGACCTTCCTACAATGAGCAGTTCTTC,CASSLSSGGPSYNEQFF
TRBV6-5,TRBD1,-,TRBJ1-2,TGTGCCAGCGGCCAAAGACAGGGCGCCTATGGCTACACCTTC,CASGQRQGAYGYTF
TRBV19,TRBD1,-,TRBJ1-2,TGTGCCAGTAGCAATACAGGGGACTATGGCTACACCTTC,CASSNTGDYGYTF
TRBV7-2,-,-,TRBJ1-5,TGTGCCAGCAGCTTAGGGACAGCTAGCAATCAGCCCCAGCATTTT,CASSLGTASNQPQHF
TRBV6-5,-,-,TRBJ1-1,TGTGCCAGCAGTTACTTAGCTGCGCACACTGAAGCTTTCTTT,CASSYLAAHTEAFF
TRBV6-6,-,-,TRBJ2-5,TGTGCCAGCCGGACAGAACAAGAGACCCAGTACTTC,CASRTEQETQYF
TRBV5-1,-,once,TRBJ2-7,TGCGCCAGCAGCTTGGGGCCTTCGGGCTACGAGCAGTACTTC,CASSLGPSGYEQYF
TRBV5-6,TRBD2,-,TRBJ2-1,TGTGCCAGCAGCTTGGAACTAGCGGGGGGCCTCAATGAGCAGTTCTTC,CASSLELAGGLNEQFF
TRBV9,-,once,TRBJ2-3,TGTGCCAGCAGCGTAGTTGTTCAAGATACGCAGTATTTT,CASSVVVQDTQYF
TRBV18,TRBD1,-,TRBJ2-7,TGTGCCAGCTCAAGACAGGGCTACGAGCAGTACTTC,CASSRQGYEQYF
TRBV19,-,-,TRBJ2-2,TGTGCCAGTAGTATATGGGGCGGGGGCTTCACCGGGGAGCTGTTTTTT,CASSIWGGGFTGELFF
TRBV6-6,-,-,TRBJ1-3,TGTGCCAGCACCCTTTACTGGGACACTGGAAACACCATATATTTT,CASTLYWDTGNTIYF
TRBV14,-,-,TRBJ1-5,TGTGCCAGCAGCCAATGCAGGGGTGGCAATCAGCCCCAGCATTTT,CASSQCRGGNQPQHF
TRBV9,TRBD2,-,TRBJ2-2,TGTGCCAGCAGCTCTCAATTTATAGCGGGGGGTAACACCGGGGAGCTGTTTTTT,CASSSQFIAGGNTGELFF
TRBV14,-,-,TRBJ1-4,TGTGCCAGCAGCCAAATAACAGACGGACATAATGAAAAACTGTTTTTT,CASSQITDGHNEKLFF
TRBV7-3,-,-,TRBJ2-5,TGTGCCAGCAGCTTACATGCAGGGGCCAGGGAGACCCAGTACTTC,CASSLHAGARETQYF
TRBV9,-,-,TRBJ1-1,TGTGCCAGCGGGGGGAGGGGCGAAGCTTTCTTT,CASGGRGEAFF
TRBV5-1,-,-,TRBJ2-3,TGCGCCAGCATCCCGGGACACAATCGCACAGATACGCAGTATTTT,CASIPGHNRTDTQYF
TRBV6-1,-,-,TRBJ1-4,TGTGCCAGCAGGATACGGACTAATGAAAAACTGTTTTTT,CASRIRTNEKLFF
TRBV4-1,TRBD1,-,TRBJ1-1,TGCGCCAGCAGCCATACAGGGGGGGCCACTGAAGCTTTCTTT,CASSHTGGATEAFF
TRBV25-1,-,-,TRBJ2-7,TGTGCCTCCCAGGGGCGAAGCTACGAGCAGTACTTC,CASQGRSYEQYF
TRBV28,TRBD1,-,TRBJ2-7,TGTGCCAGCGGATTACGAGCGGACAGGGGGCAATACGAGCAGTACTTC,CASGLRADRGQYEQYF
TRBV10-1,TRBD2,-,TRBJ2-5,TGCGCCAGCAGTGATCGACTAGCGGGGGGGCTAGAGACCCAGTACTTC,CASSDRLAGGLETQYF
TRBV9,TRBD1,-,TRBJ2-7,TGTGCCAGCAGCGCCCAGGGACAGGGCCCCTACGAGCAGTACTTC,CASSAQGQGPYEQYF